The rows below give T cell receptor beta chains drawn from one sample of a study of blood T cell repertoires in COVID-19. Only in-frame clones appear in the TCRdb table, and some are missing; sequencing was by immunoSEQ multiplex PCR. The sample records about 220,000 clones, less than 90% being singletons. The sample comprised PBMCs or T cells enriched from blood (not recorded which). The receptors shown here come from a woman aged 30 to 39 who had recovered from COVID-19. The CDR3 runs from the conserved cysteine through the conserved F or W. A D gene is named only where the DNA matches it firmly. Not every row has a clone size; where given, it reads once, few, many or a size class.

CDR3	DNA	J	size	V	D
CASGLVQGGEGNTIYF	TGTGCTAGTGGTTTGGTACAGGGGGGAGAAGGAAACACCATATATTTT	TRBJ1-3	-	TRBV12-5	TRBD1
CASRPKREVFLVTF	TGTGCCAGCAGGCCCAAGAGGGAAGTATTTTTGGTCACCTTC	TRBJ1-2	-	TRBV27	-
CASKLQGAGGYTF	TGTGCCAGTAAGCTACAGGGGGCTGGTGGCTACACCTTC	TRBJ1-2	medium-sized	TRBV19	TRBD1
CASSQDRSDRYYGYTF	TGCGCCAGCAGCCAAGACCGTTCGGACAGGTACTATGGCTACACCTTC	TRBJ1-2	-	TRBV4-3	TRBD1
CASRIAGGPSTCTGELFF	TGTGCCAGCAGGATAGCGGGGGGGCCTTCTACGTGTACCGGGGAGCTGTTTTTT	TRBJ2-2	-	TRBV7-4	TRBD2
CASSPNRMIAYEQYF	TGTGCCAGCAGCCCCAACAGGATGATCGCCTACGAGCAGTACTTC	TRBJ2-7	-	TRBV7-8	-
CASSMPGDEQYF	TGTGCCAGTAGTATGCCGGGGGATGAGCAGTACTTC	TRBJ2-7	-	TRBV19	-
CASSNLGGPNYGYTF	TGTGCCAGCAGTAACTTGGGGGGACCTAACTATGGCTACACCTTC	TRBJ1-2	-	TRBV2	-
CSGITGVDTEAFF	TGCAGCGGTATTACAGGGGTTGACACTGAAGCTTTCTTT	TRBJ1-1	-	TRBV29-1	TRBD1
CASSLPQGAGEKLFF	TGTGCCAGCAGCTTACCCCAGGGGGCAGGGGAAAAACTGTTTTTT	TRBJ1-4	-	TRBV7-9	TRBD1
CASSDQTTQPQHF	TGTGCCAGCAGTGACCAAACTACTCAGCCCCAGCATTTT	TRBJ1-5	many	TRBV6-4	-
CASIGQGGRNTIYF	TGTGCCAGCATCGGGCAGGGGGGACGAAACACCATATATTTT	TRBJ1-3	-	TRBV2	TRBD1
CASTLGGNSPLHF	TGTGCCAGCACTTTAGGAGGTAATTCACCCCTCCACTTT	TRBJ1-6	-	TRBV12-3/TRBV12-4	-
CASSRDRGETQYF	TGTGCCAGCAGTCGCGACAGGGGGGAAACGCAGTATTTT	TRBJ2-3	-	TRBV11-1	TRBD1
CASSLRFGGIYGYTF	TGTGCCAGCAGTCTTAGATTCGGGGGGATCTATGGCTACACCTTC	TRBJ1-2	few	TRBV28	-
CASSQWGTSASKETQYF	TGTGCCAGCAGCCAATGGGGCACTAGCGCATCCAAAGAGACCCAGTACTTC	TRBJ2-5	-	TRBV3-1/TRBV3-2	TRBD2
CASSLGRRGNQPQHF	TGTGCCAGCAGCTTGGGTCGTAGGGGGAATCAGCCCCAGCATTTT	TRBJ1-5	-	TRBV5-8	-
CASSLGGQGQETQYF	TGTGCCAGCAGCCTAGGGGGACAGGGACAAGAGACCCAGTACTTC	TRBJ2-5	-	TRBV9	TRBD1
CASSQRTALEAFF	TGTGCCAGCAGCCAAAGGACAGCATTGGAGGCTTTCTTT	TRBJ1-1	once	TRBV3-1/TRBV3-2	-
CRSGQGNGDTQYF	TGCAGGTCCGGACAGGGCAATGGAGATACGCAGTATTTT	TRBJ2-3	-	TRBV18	TRBD1
CASSPPGRAGYGYTF	TGTGCCAGCTCACCACCAGGCAGGGCTGGCTATGGCTACACCTTC	TRBJ1-2	-	TRBV18	-
CATPGRTGEAYEQYF	TGTGCCACCCCGGGGAGGACAGGGGAAGCCTACGAGCAGTACTTC	TRBJ2-7	-	TRBV27	TRBD1
CATVRDPNTEAFF	TGTGCCACCGTACGAGATCCGAACACTGAAGCTTTCTTT	TRBJ1-1	-	TRBV15	-
CAIRVTGDNYGYTF	TGTGCCATCAGGGTGACAGGGGATAACTATGGCTACACCTTC	TRBJ1-2	-	TRBV10-3	TRBD1
CASSQYTGRSPLHF	TGCGCCAGCAGCCAATACACAGGGCGCTCACCCCTCCACTTT	TRBJ1-6	-	TRBV4-3	-
CASGLGGDQPQHF	TGTGCTAGTGGTTTGGGCGGGGATCAGCCCCAGCATTTT	TRBJ1-5	-	TRBV12-5	-
CASSGGQGGEKLFF	TGTGCCAGCAGCGGCGGACAGGGCGGTGAAAAACTGTTTTTT	TRBJ1-4	-	TRBV7-8	TRBD1
CASSLQGSNQPQHF	TGTGCCAGCAGTCTACAGGGGAGCAATCAGCCCCAGCATTTT	TRBJ1-5	-	TRBV27	TRBD1
CASSQGLANEQFF	TGTGCCAGCAGCCAAGGCCTAGCCAATGAGCAGTTCTTC	TRBJ2-1	once	TRBV4-2	-
CASSSPNRGNTEAFF	TGCGCCAGCAGCTCCCCGAACAGGGGGAACACTGAAGCTTTCTTT	TRBJ1-1	-	TRBV5-1	TRBD1
CASSLLWGLNTEAFF	TGTGCCAGCAGTTTATTGTGGGGGCTTAACACTGAAGCTTTCTTT	TRBJ1-1	-	TRBV27	-
CASSNAGGYNEQFF	TGTGCCAGCAGCAATGCCGGGGGCTACAATGAGCAGTTCTTC	TRBJ2-1	-	TRBV21-1	-
CASGSGDRGHQPQHF	TGTGCTAGTGGTTCCGGAGACAGGGGCCATCAGCCCCAGCATTTT	TRBJ1-5	-	TRBV12-5	TRBD1
CASSLAEGREKLFF	TGTGCCAGCAGCTTGGCCGAGGGAAGGGAAAAACTGTTTTTT	TRBJ1-4	-	TRBV5-4	-
CASSGGQGAGEKLFF	TGTGCCAGCAGCGGGGGACAGGGGGCAGGTGAAAAACTGTTTTTT	TRBJ1-4	-	TRBV9	TRBD1
CASSVDPSYEQYF	TGTGCCAGCAGCGTAGATCCTAGTTACGAGCAGTACTTC	TRBJ2-7	-	TRBV9	-